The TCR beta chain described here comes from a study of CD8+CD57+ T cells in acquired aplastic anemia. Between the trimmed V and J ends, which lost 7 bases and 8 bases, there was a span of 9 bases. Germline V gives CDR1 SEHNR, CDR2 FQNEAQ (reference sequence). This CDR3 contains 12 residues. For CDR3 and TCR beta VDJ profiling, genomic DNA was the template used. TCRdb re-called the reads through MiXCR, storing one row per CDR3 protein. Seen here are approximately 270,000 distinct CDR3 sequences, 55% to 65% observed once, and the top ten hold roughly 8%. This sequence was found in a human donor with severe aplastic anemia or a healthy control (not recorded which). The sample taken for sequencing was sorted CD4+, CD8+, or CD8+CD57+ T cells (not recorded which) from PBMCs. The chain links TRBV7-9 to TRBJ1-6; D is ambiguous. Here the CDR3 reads CASKPPDSPLHF. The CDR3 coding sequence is TGTGCCAGCAAACCCCCCGATTCACCCCTCCACTTT.